This is a list of T cell receptor beta chains from one sample in a study of cytomegalovirus exposure and HLA in healthy donors. Repertoires were generated with immunoSEQ multiplex PCR, while TCRdb's copy carries only in-frame clones and drops some. The sample records some 98,000 clones, around four fifths being singletons. The sequencing input was PBMCs. Receptors were obtained from a man between 40 and 49 years old in good health and CMV-seronegative. Each CDR3 is given with its conserved first and last residue. The order of the fields is D gene, clone size, V gene, CDR3 length, J gene, CDR3 protein, CDR3 DNA. D genes are given only for firm matches. Size is stated for part of the rows, as once, few or many counts, or as a class when the clone is expanded.

D: -; size: few; V: TRBV14; length: 16; J: TRBJ2-7; CDR3: CASSQVLSQAPYEQYF; DNA: TGTGCCAGCAGCCAAGTCTTGTCACAGGCCCCCTACGAGCAGTACTTC
D: -; size: -; V: TRBV4-3; length: 15; J: TRBJ2-3; CDR3: CASSQDPVSVDTQYF; DNA: TGCGCCAGCAGCCAAGATCCGGTTAGCGTCGATACGCAGTATTTT
D: -; size: -; V: TRBV5-4; length: 17; J: TRBJ1-5; CDR3: CASSSVRRGRGNQPQHF; DNA: TGTGCCAGCAGCAGTGTCCGTCGGGGGAGAGGCAATCAGCCCCAGCATTTT
D: TRBD1; size: -; V: TRBV19; length: 16; J: TRBJ2-7; CDR3: CASSLQGQGAWYEQYF; DNA: TGTGCCAGTAGTCTCCAGGGACAGGGGGCTTGGTACGAGCAGTACTTC
D: TRBD1; size: -; V: TRBV7-9; length: 16; J: TRBJ1-5; CDR3: CASSLVSRGQNQPQHF; DNA: TGTGCCAGCAGCTTAGTCTCAAGGGGGCAGAATCAGCCCCAGCATTTT
D: TRBD1; size: -; V: TRBV5-1; length: 15; J: TRBJ2-7; CDR3: CASSRERTGGYEQYF; DNA: TGCGCCAGCAGCCGGGAGAGGACAGGGGGTTACGAGCAGTACTTC
D: -; size: few; V: TRBV20-1; length: 11; J: TRBJ2-7; CDR3: CSAFLAYEQYF; DNA: TGCAGTGCTTTCCTAGCTTACGAGCAGTACTTC
D: -; size: few; V: TRBV7-9; length: 13; J: TRBJ1-2; CDR3: CASSLLETGGYTF; DNA: TGTGCCAGCAGCCTCCTGGAGACTGGCGGCTACACCTTC
D: TRBD2; size: -; V: TRBV7-2; length: 17; J: TRBJ2-2; CDR3: CASSPTSGGTNTGELFF; DNA: TGTGCCAGCAGCCCGACTAGCGGGGGCACGAACACCGGGGAGCTGTTTTTT
D: -; size: once; V: TRBV28; length: 14; J: TRBJ1-2; CDR3: CASSLGTRVYGYTF; DNA: TGTGCCAGCAGTCTAGGGACAAGGGTTTATGGCTACACCTTC
D: TRBD2; size: -; V: TRBV11-2; length: 15; J: TRBJ2-1; CDR3: CASSLEPTGGREQFF; DNA: TGTGCCAGCAGCTTAGAGCCGACGGGGGGAAGGGAGCAGTTCTTC
D: -; size: -; V: TRBV6-1; length: 13; J: TRBJ2-7; CDR3: CASSWEASYEQYF; DNA: TGTGCCAGCAGTTGGGAGGCCTCCTACGAGCAGTACTTC
D: TRBD1; size: -; V: TRBV4-3; length: 16; J: TRBJ2-3; CDR3: CASSQDRTGNTDTQYF; DNA: TGCGCCAGCAGCCAAGATCGGACAGGGAACACAGATACGCAGTATTTT
D: -; size: once; V: TRBV7-9; length: 15; J: TRBJ2-2; CDR3: CSSSFAGWNTGELFF; DNA: TGTTCCAGCAGCTTTGCGGGTTGGAACACCGGGGAGCTGTTTTTT
D: -; size: -; V: TRBV5-1; length: 13; J: TRBJ2-5; CDR3: CASSFFGGETQYF; DNA: TGCGCCAGCAGCTTTTTTGGGGGGGAGACCCAGTACTTC
D: -; size: once; V: TRBV29-1; length: 12; J: TRBJ1-1; CDR3: CSGEQGNTEAFF; DNA: TGCAGCGGGGAACAGGGAAACACTGAAGCTTTCTTT
D: TRBD1; size: -; V: TRBV4-3; length: 14; J: TRBJ2-5; CDR3: CASSQGQGGETQYF; DNA: TGCGCCAGCAGCCAAGGACAGGGCGGGGAGACCCAGTACTTC
D: -; size: -; V: TRBV7-9; length: 13; J: TRBJ2-7; CDR3: CSSSRGAVTEQYF; DNA: TGTTCCAGCAGCCGGGGGGCAGTCACCGAGCAGTACTTC
D: TRBD1; size: -; V: TRBV28; length: 16; J: TRBJ2-1; CDR3: CASSLLGTGGYNEQFF; DNA: TGTGCCAGCAGTTTATTAGGGACAGGGGGCTACAATGAGCAGTTCTTC
D: TRBD1; size: -; V: TRBV5-4; length: 15; J: TRBJ1-1; CDR3: CASSWEQGAGTEAFF; DNA: TGTGCCAGCAGCTGGGAACAGGGGGCTGGCACTGAAGCTTTCTTT
D: TRBD2; size: -; V: TRBV2; length: 15; J: TRBJ2-7; CDR3: CASSRLATSSYEQYF; DNA: TGTGCCAGCAGTCGACTAGCGACCAGCTCCTACGAGCAGTACTTC
D: TRBD1; size: -; V: TRBV15; length: 13; J: TRBJ2-2; CDR3: CATSTQGAGELFF; DNA: TGTGCCACCAGCACACAGGGGGCGGGGGAGCTGTTTTTT